This is a list of T cell receptor beta chains from one sample in a study of shared clonotypes between healthy human individuals. Clones were read by immunoSEQ multiplex PCR, and TCRdb kept only the in-frame ones, dropping some. The data show hundreds of thousands of clones, about 95% seen once. The material sequenced was naive CD8+ T cells sorted from blood. The source of these receptors is a woman aged 25-40 years in good health. Both conserved end residues are trimmed from each CDR3. Fields, in order: J gene, V gene, CDR3 protein.

TRBJ1-1 TRBV19 ASSIPQGTDTEAF
TRBJ2-4 TRBV28 ASSNRDSYVLNIQY
TRBJ2-1 TRBV9 ASSVEGGPYNEQF
TRBJ2-7 TRBV6-1 ASSVRGSYEQY
TRBJ2-1 TRBV6-5 ASRRGTGTDEQF
TRBJ2-7 TRBV2 ASSEVAGAYEQY
TRBJ2-1 TRBV28 ASKATVSSYNEQF
TRBJ2-7 TRBV27 ASSPQGIEQY
TRBJ2-1 TRBV5-6 ASSLGTENNLNEQF
TRBJ2-5 TRBV11-2 ASSLGLRFESGETQY
TRBJ2-7 TRBV15 ATSRDEGGPSGAYEQY
TRBJ2-7 TRBV5-6 ASSLREGYEQY
TRBJ2-7 TRBV28 ASSSTGPVGEQY
TRBJ1-2 TRBV5-5 ASSFGTVDGYT
TRBJ1-4 TRBV28 ASREPGQGNEKLF
TRBJ2-4 TRBV14 ASSQETSGGWENIQY
TRBJ2-5 TRBV5-1 ASSSSRGLGVETQY
TRBJ2-5 TRBV28 ASSLGTETSGRSFGYQETQY
TRBJ2-1 TRBV28 ASSLGRLAGGSYNEQF
TRBJ2-7 TRBV10-3 AISDPTYEQY
TRBJ2-5 TRBV7-9 ASTPSRGWETQY
TRBJ2-7 TRBV6-5 ASSYSASSYEQY
TRBJ2-2 TRBV13 ASAQGAGELF
TRBJ2-1 TRBV19 ASKGIHEQF
TRBJ1-1 TRBV11-2 ASSLGMSPAEAF
TRBJ1-3 TRBV28 ASSKPKGNSGNTIY
TRBJ2-1 TRBV15 ATSRSADRYNEQF
TRBJ1-1 TRBV27 ASITFGANTEAF
TRBJ2-3 TRBV7-9 ASSFGSTDTQY
TRBJ1-1 TRBV7-9 ASSLDPSREVNTEAF
TRBJ2-7 TRBV27 ASSPWDNHPAGEQY
TRBJ2-3 TRBV11-2 ASSTGLVADTQY
TRBJ2-4 TRBV27 ASSESPGPKNIQY